A selection of T cell receptor beta chains follows, all from one sample in a study of blood T cell repertoires in COVID-19. Assay: immunoSEQ multiplex PCR; the TCRdb copy retains only in-frame clones and omits some. This sample yields 55,000 to 70,000 clones, of which about 85% are seen a single time; around 3.6% belongs to the top ten. Sequenced: peripheral blood. The receptors derive from a woman between 50 and 59 years old with COVID-19, enrolled during active disease. CDR3s include the opening cysteine and the closing phenylalanine or tryptophan. The D gene is left open where the match is weak. Rows give clone size only sometimes, using once, few, many, or a class for an expanded clone.

v_call,j_call,cdr3_length,clone_size,d_call,cdr3_nt,cdr3_aa
TRBV5-6,TRBJ2-6,17,-,TRBD1,TGTGCCAGCAGCGAACAGGGGAGAAGCTCTGGGGCCAACGTCCTGACTTTC,CASSEQGRSSGANVLTF
TRBV28,TRBJ1-5,13,-,TRBD1,TGTGCCAGCAGAGACAGGGTTGATCAGCCCCAGCATTTT,CASRDRVDQPQHF
TRBV15,TRBJ1-5,17,-,-,TGTGCCACCAGCAGAGAGTTTGGTGGGGGAGGAAATCAGCCCCAGCATTTT,CATSREFGGGGNQPQHF
TRBV5-1,TRBJ2-5,14,-,-,TGCGCCAGCTCCGTTGGATCAGGGTGGTTGACCCAGTACTTC,CASSVGSGWLTQYF
TRBV11-2,TRBJ2-2,16,-,TRBD2,TGTGCCAGCAGCTCGCTACTAGCGGGATTCACCGGGGAGCTGTTTTTT,CASSSLLAGFTGELFF
TRBV4-3,TRBJ2-3,15,-,-,TGCGCCAGCAGCCAAGATGTTGGGGAGGCAGATACGCAGTATTTT,CASSQDVGEADTQYF
TRBV15,TRBJ1-4,16,-,-,TGTGCCACCAGCAGAGCTACGGCCCGATCAGGGGAAAAACTGTTTTTT,CATSRATARSGEKLFF
TRBV28,TRBJ2-7,14,once,-,TGTGCCAGCACTGGGCGGACAATATCCTACGAGCAGTACTTC,CASTGRTISYEQYF
TRBV7-3,TRBJ2-3,17,-,TRBD1,TGTGCCAGCAGCCCAAGGGGACAGGTCCTAACCACAGATACGCAGTATTTT,CASSPRGQVLTTDTQYF
TRBV12-3/TRBV12-4,TRBJ1-3,12,-,-,TGTGCCAGCAGTTTAATAGGAAACACCATATATTTT,CASSLIGNTIYF
TRBV3-1/TRBV3-2,TRBJ1-4,15,medium-sized,-,TGTGCCAGCAGCCAAGAGGGGGGGGCTGGCGAAAAACTGTTTTTT,CASSQEGGAGEKLFF
TRBV9,TRBJ1-3,16,-,-,TGTGCCAGCAGCGAATCCAGGGTGGTAGCTGGAAACACCATATATTTT,CASSESRVVAGNTIYF
TRBV27,TRBJ2-7,13,-,-,TGTGCCAGCAGTTTTAGTAGCCGGTACGAGCAGTACTTC,CASSFSSRYEQYF
TRBV5-1,TRBJ1-4,13,-,-,TGCGCCAGCAGTTTAAGAGGGAATGAAAAACTGTTTTTT,CASSLRGNEKLFF
TRBV7-6,TRBJ1-1,13,-,-,TGTGCCAGCAGCCCTCGTGGGAGGTTGTCAGCTTTCTTT,CASSPRGRLSAFF
TRBV4-1,TRBJ2-6,14,-,-,TGCGCCAGCAGCCAACTAAGCGGGGCCAACGTCCTGACTTTC,CASSQLSGANVLTF
TRBV7-3,TRBJ2-3,18,-,TRBD2,TGTGCCAGCAGCCATGGGACTAGCGGGAGTTGGGGCACAGATACGCAGTATTTT,CASSHGTSGSWGTDTQYF
TRBV6-2/TRBV6-3,TRBJ1-1,15,-,TRBD1,TGTGCCAGCAGTAGGACGAATTGGGGACAGACTGAAGCTTTCTTT,CASSRTNWGQTEAFF
TRBV19,TRBJ1-1,13,-,-,TGTGCCAGTATTCCACCTATGAACACTGAAGCTTTCTTT,CASIPPMNTEAFF
TRBV30,TRBJ1-4,12,-,-,TGTGCCTGGAGCGGGGACTATGAAAAACTGTTTTTT,CAWSGDYEKLFF
TRBV28,TRBJ1-1,18,-,-,TGTGCCAGCAGTTTCTGGTCAGGGCCTTCGGAAAAGAACACTGAAGCTTTCTTT,CASSFWSGPSEKNTEAFF
TRBV30,TRBJ2-3,15,-,TRBD1,TGTGCCTGGAGTCTAAGGACAGGCCAGGGAGATACGCAGTATTTT,CAWSLRTGQGDTQYF